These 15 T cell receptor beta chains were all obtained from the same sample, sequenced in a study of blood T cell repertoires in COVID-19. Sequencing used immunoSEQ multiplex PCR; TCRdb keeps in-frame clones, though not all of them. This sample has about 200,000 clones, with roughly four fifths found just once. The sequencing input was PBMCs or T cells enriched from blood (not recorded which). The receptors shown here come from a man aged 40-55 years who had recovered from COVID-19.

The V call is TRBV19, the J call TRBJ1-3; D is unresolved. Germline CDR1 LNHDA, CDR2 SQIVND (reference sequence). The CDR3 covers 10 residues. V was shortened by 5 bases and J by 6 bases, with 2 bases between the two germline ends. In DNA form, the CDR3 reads TGTGCCAGTAGTCTAAACACCATATATTTT. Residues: CASSLNTIYF.

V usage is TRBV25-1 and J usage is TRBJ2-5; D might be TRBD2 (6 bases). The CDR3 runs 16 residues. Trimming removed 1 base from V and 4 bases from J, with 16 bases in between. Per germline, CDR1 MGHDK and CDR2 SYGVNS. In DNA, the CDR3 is TGTGCCAGCAGTGAATTACCCCAGCGGGTCATAGAGACCCAGTACTTC. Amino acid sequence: CASSELPQRVIETQYF.

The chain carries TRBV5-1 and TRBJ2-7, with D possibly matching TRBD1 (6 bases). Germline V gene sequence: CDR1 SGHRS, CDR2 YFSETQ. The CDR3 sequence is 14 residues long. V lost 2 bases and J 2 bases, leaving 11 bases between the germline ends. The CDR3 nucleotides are TGCGCCAGCAGCTTAGGCAGGGGCCCCTACGAGCAGTACTTC. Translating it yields CASSLGRGPYEQYF.

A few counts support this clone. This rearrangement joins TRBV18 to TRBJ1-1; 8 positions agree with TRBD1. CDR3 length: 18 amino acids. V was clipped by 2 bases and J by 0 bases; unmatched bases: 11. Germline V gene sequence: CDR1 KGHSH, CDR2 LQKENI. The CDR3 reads CASSPRPGQVDMNTEAFF. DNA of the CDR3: TGTGCCAGCTCACCAAGACCGGGACAGGTGGATATGAACACTGAAGCTTTCTTT.

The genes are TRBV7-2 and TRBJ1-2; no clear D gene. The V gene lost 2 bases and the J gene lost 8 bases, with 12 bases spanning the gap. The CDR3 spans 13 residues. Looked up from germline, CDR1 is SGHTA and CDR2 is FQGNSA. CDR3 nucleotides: TGTGCCAGCAGCTTAAGGAGGGATGGCGGCTACACCTTC. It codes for CASSLRRDGGYTF.

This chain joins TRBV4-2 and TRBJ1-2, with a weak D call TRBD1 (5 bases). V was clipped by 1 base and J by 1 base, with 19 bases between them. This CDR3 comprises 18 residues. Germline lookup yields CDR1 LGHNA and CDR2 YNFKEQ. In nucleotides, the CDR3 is TGTGCCAGCAGCCAAGGGTTGGCGAGACAGAACCTTAACTATGGCTACACCTTC. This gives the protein CASSQGLARQNLNYGYTF.

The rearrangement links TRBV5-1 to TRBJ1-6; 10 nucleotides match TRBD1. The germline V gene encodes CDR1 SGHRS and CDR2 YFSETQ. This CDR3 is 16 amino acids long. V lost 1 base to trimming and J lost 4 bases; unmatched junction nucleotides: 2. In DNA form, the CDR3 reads TGCGCCAGCAGCTTGACGGGACAGGGGTATAATTCACCCCTCCACTTT. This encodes CASSLTGQGYNSPLHF.

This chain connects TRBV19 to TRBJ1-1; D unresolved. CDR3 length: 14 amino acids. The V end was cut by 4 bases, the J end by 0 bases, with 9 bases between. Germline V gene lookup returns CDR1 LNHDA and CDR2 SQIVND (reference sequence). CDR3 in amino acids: CASSTNRVNTEAFF. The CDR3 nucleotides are TGTGCCAGTAGTACTAATCGGGTGAACACTGAAGCTTTCTTT.

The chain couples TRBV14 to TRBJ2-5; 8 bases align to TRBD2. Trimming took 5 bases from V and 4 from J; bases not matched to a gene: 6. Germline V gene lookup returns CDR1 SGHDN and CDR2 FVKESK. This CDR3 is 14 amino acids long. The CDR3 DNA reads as TGTGCCAGCAGCTTTAGGACTAGCCGAGAGACCCAGTACTTC. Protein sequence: CASSFRTSRETQYF.

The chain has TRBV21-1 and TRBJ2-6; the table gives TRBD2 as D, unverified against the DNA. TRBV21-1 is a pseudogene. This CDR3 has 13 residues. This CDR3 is CASSERRANVLTF. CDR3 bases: TGTGCCAGCAGCGAGAGGAGGGCCAACGTCCTGACTTTC.

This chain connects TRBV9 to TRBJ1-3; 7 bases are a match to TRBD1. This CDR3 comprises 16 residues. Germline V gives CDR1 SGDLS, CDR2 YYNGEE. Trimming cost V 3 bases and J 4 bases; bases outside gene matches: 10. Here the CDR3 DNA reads TGTGCCAGCAGCGGGGGGACAGAAGCCTACGGAAACACCATATATTTT. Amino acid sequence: CASSGGTEAYGNTIYF.

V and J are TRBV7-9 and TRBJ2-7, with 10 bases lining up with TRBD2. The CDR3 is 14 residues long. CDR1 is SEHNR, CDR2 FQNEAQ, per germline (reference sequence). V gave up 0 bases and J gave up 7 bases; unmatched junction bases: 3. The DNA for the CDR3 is TGTGCCAGCAGCTTAGCCCTAGCGGGGGAGGAGCAGTACTTC. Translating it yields CASSLALAGEEQYF.

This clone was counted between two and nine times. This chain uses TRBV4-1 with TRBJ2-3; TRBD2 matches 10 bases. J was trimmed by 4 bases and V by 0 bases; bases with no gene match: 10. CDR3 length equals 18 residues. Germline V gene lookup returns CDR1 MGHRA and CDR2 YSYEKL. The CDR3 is CASSQESSGGTSADTQYF. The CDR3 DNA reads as TGCGCCAGCAGCCAAGAGTCTAGCGGGGGCACCTCGGCAGATACGCAGTATTTT.

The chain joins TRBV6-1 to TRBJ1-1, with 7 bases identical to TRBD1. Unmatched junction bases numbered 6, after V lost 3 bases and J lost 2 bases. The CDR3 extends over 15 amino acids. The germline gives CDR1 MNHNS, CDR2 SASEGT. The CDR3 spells CASSDPGQINTEAFF. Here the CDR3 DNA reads TGTGCCAGCAGTGACCCGGGACAGATAAACACTGAAGCTTTCTTT.

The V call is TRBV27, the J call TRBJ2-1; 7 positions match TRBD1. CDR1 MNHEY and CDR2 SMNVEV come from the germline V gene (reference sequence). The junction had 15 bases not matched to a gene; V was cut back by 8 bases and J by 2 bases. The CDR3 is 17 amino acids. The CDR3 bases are TGTGCCAGCGCCTCAATCGTAGACAGGGTCGCCTACAATGAGCAGTTCTTC. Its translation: CASASIVDRVAYNEQFF.